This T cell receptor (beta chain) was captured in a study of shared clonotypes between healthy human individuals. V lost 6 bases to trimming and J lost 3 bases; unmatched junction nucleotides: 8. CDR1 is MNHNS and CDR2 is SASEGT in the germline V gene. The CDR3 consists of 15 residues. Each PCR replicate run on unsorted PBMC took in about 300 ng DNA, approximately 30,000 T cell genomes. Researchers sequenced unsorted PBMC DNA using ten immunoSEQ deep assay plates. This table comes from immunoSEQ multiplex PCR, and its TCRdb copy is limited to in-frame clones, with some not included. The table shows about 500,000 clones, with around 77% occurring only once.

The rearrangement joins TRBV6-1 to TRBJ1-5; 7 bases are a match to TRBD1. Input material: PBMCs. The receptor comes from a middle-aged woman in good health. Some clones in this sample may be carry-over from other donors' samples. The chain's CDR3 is CASRAWTGANQPQHF. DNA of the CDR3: TGTGCCAGCAGAGCCTGGACAGGTGCCAATCAGCCCCAGCATTTT.